Below, one T cell receptor beta chain is given with its context. The antigen is unknown. Some clones are missing from TCRdb's copy, which holds only in-frame ones; the method was immunoSEQ multiplex PCR. The table has about 130,000 clones, approximately 81% seen once; the top ten hold about 3.5%. This sample is part of a study of cytotoxic CD8 clonotypes in ibrutinib-treated CLL. Study at large: Recorded responses included about 25 partial and 2 complete; following median about 68 months, approximately 14 stayed remitted and around 12 progressed. The study's findings and limits: Measured clonality at baseline was greater than in age-matched healthy donors and tracked with circulating CD8+ T-cell counts. Sustained-remission patients were sampled at one set of times and progressing patients at different ones.

This receptor was obtained from a human donor with chronic lymphocytic leukemia. Source: PBMCs, taken after 24 months of ibrutinib treatment.

The CDR3 DNA is TGTGCCAGCAGCTTAGCCCCCAGACAGGGCACCACAGATACGCAGTATTTT. Translation gives CASSLAPRQGTTDTQYF. The rearrangement uses TRBV7-8 and TRBJ2-3; TRBD1 aligns across 7 bases. The CDR3 sequence is 17 residues long. J gave up 2 bases and V 0 bases, and 8 bases lay outside the gene matches. Germline assignment: CDR1 SGHVS and CDR2 FQNEAQ.